The source of this T cell receptor (beta chain) is a study of shared clonotypes between healthy human individuals. Background on the study: Aged between 18 and 49, the donors were two women and three men.

The authors' processing: ImmunoSEQ yielded junction-only sequences lacking quality scores, so filtering differed. Produced via immunoSEQ multiplex PCR; TCRdb's table is partial and in-frame only. The D gene and trimming were derived from the DNA, and the V and J assignments and clone size from that table. The sample lists hundreds of thousands of clones; roughly four fifths were seen once. As regards this clone: The antigen remains undetermined. Other DNA sequences in this sample translate to the same CDR3.

General study points: The study sampled only blood, and tissue repertoires likely differ. Expectations were that clonotype sharing among donors would be affected by sequencing depth.

CDR1 and CDR2 (germline): LGHNA, YNFKEQ. The germline V and J ends were trimmed by 1 base and 0 bases, with 7 bases remaining between them. The CDR3 consists of 15 residues. This TCR derives from a woman aged 35 to 49 in good health. Some clones in this sample may be carry-over from other donors' samples. This chain uses TRBV4-2 with TRBJ1-3; D is uncertain. Source material: PBMCs. The CDR3 DNA sequence: TGTGCCAGCAGCCAAGGAGGCTCCTCTGGAAACACCATATATTTT. It encodes CASSQGGSSGNTIYF.